Listed below are T cell receptor beta chains from one sample, sequenced in a study of T cell responses to AZD1222 COVID-19 vaccine. TCRdb's table, derived via immunoSEQ multiplex PCR, lists solely in-frame clones and lacks some. The sample lists 90,000 to 140,000 clones, more than 75% occurring once. The sequencing here drew on peripheral blood, taken on day 0 of AZD1222 vaccination. The receptor source for this set is an adult in good health. CDR3s include the opening cysteine and the closing phenylalanine or tryptophan. D genes are given only for firm matches. The size entry is marked missing in some rows and otherwise reads once, few, many or a size class.

j_call | v_call | clone_size | d_call | cdr3_aa | cdr3_nt
TRBJ2-3 | TRBV5-1 | once | TRBD2 | CASSLAGGPTDTQYF | TGCGCCAGCAGCTTAGCGGGAGGACCCACAGATACGCAGTATTTT
TRBJ1-1 | TRBV30 | - | - | CAWKVASNTEAFF | TGTGCCTGGAAAGTGGCGAGTAACACTGAAGCTTTCTTT
TRBJ2-4 | TRBV21-1 | - | - | CASSPSDRGRDIQYF | TGTGCCAGCAGCCCATCAGACAGGGGAAGAGACATTCAGTACTTC
TRBJ2-3 | TRBV5-4 | - | TRBD2 | CASSLRLAASTDTQYF | TGTGCCAGCAGTCTAAGGCTAGCGGCTAGCACAGATACGCAGTATTTT
TRBJ2-1 | TRBV6-4 | few | TRBD2 | CASSDSGLAGYEQFF | TGTGCCAGCAGTGATTCCGGACTAGCGGGATATGAGCAGTTCTTC
TRBJ2-1 | TRBV27 | - | - | CASSGQRGASSYNEQFF | TGTGCCAGCAGCGGGCAAAGGGGGGCCAGCTCCTACAATGAGCAGTTCTTC
TRBJ2-5 | TRBV4-1 | - | - | CASSQDTGRETQYF | TGCGCCAGCAGCCAAGATACCGGGCGAGAGACCCAGTACTTC
TRBJ2-7 | TRBV28 | - | - | CASKEAGGVWEQYF | TGTGCCAGCAAAGAGGCCGGGGGCGTGTGGGAGCAGTACTTC
TRBJ2-5 | TRBV7-9 | - | TRBD1 | CASSLGQANQETQYF | TGTGCCAGCAGCTTGGGACAGGCCAACCAAGAGACCCAGTACTTC
TRBJ2-3 | TRBV7-6 | - | - | CASSLMSIQMDTQYF | TGTGCCAGCAGCTTAATGTCCATCCAGATGGATACGCAGTATTTT